This T cell receptor (beta chain) was captured in a study of HIV-infected patients and healthy controls (dated by TCRdb to the mid-2010s). Background on the whole study: The study asked whether deep sequencing of the TCR repertoire from small blood samples of HIV patients could detect immune perturbation and reconstitution.

In this sample, this clonotype turned up a few times. It lacks a known antigen. No base quality information exists; no much larger clone differs at one position. Whole blood was used without fractionating the cells, so the repertoire represented all peripheral T cells without sorting. As controls, ten healthy donors without infection were sampled, and about 40% of the ten donors were sampled a second time 2 to 3 months later. For RNA extraction, 2 to 3 ml of peripheral blood was collected into Tempus tubes. Residual genomic DNA was removed with the TURBO-DNase kit and globin mRNA was depleted with GLOBINclear. Around 510 ng RNA was reverse transcribed with SuperScript III using primers against the alpha and beta constant regions. Separate libraries for the alpha and beta chains were generated through chain-specific third strand synthesis that incorporated multiplexing indices. In the protocol, all rearrangements within a chain were amplified with a single primer pair so that primer bias was avoided, and molecular barcodes were added to each cDNA molecule. Purified cDNA was joined by T4 RNA Ligase 1 to a 5' RACE adapter carrying a random hexamer and the SP2 sequencing primer site. With slow temperature ramps used to favor optimal annealing, second strand synthesis was primed from the SP2 site with Phusion polymerase. Two random hexamer sequences, both added before amplification and joined together, made up the 12-nucleotide barcode of each molecule. P5 and P7 adapter elements plus a second index were added in a short first PCR, which was followed by an approximately 20-cycle amplification PCR with P5s and P7 primers. Libraries received around 25 PCR cycles in total, were quantified on a Qubit, sized on a Bioanalyzer, and diluted to 3.5 to 5 nM. Normalized libraries were sequenced on an Illumina MiSeq with 2 x 250 paired-end kits. MinElute columns were the means by which the reverse transcription reactions were cleaned up, and the reactions were eluted into 10 ul Tris-Cl. Adapter ligations were incubated for 23 hours at 16 degrees C and subsequently purified with AMPure XP beads at a 1:1 ratio. Per the original workflow: A modified Decombinator that output V, J, insert and barcode information was used to process the demultiplexed FASTQ files. Sequences that shared a barcode but differed from the dominant sequence were discarded as errors, and original cDNA molecules were estimated by counting barcodes clustered at Levenshtein distance 3. The R packages ineq, vegan, igraph and RCytoscape were used for downstream analyses, with IMGT nomenclature and CDR3 definitions applied. The authors computed V gene usage over distinct sequences and counted each TCR a single time to avoid skew from clonal expansion. Within a donor, similarity networks joined unique CDR3 amino acid sequences in every case where two of them were separated by a single Levenshtein edit. In the repertoires, a search was made for a compiled set of published HIV-specific CDR3s (more than 90 alpha, roughly 700 beta) and CMV-specific CDR3s (roughly 12 alpha, some 250 beta). It was shown by random subsampling to size-matched repertoires that the decreased diversity of patients was not caused by their lower sequence numbers. The public reads were reprocessed in TCRdb via fastp at Q25 and MiXCR, keeping in-frame beta chains. Records with the same CDR3 protein are collapsed into one entry carrying the most frequent genes and DNA. The V and J calls were determined by TCRdb, not by the authors. Counted in this sample were roughly 18,000 distinct CDR3 sequences; roughly an eighth of them appeared once. 8.5% to 14% of the sample comes from the top ten.

The study at large found these results: Rare events from HIV-infected data received too much weight under size-matching, and comparisons were complicated by unequal numbers of distinct sequences between patients and controls. A major limit on how widely the findings apply, in the view of the authors, was that only sixteen HIV-infected individuals were processed. The observed differences in diversity could not be explained by the slight differences in age and sex profiles between the study cohorts. Alpha-chain CDR3s from MAIT cells occurred at high frequency in healthy controls but were severely depleted in HIV+ repertoires. Compared with untreated HIV+ repertoires, healthy control repertoires had roughly threefold more distinct CDR3s and higher Shannon diversity. Both the Jaccard index and the count of highly shared sequences showed that healthy controls shared more CDR3s between individuals than HIV+ patients did. HLA typing of donors was not performed in the study. Using whole blood restricted sequencing depth and prevented separating the dynamics of distinct T-cell subpopulations. HIV-infected repertoires had significantly higher mean Gini indices than controls, possibly reflecting oligoclonality. Eight alpha and eight beta V genes showed significantly different mean usage between HIV-infected patients and controls. The apparent post-therapy recovery of the Gini index in HIV-infected patients was not reproduced in size-matched repertoire data. Most CMV-associated CDR3s became more frequent during therapy, although their change was not significant, whereas HIV-associated CDR3s showed a significant decrease in frequency. In the samples, alpha-beta chain pairing was left undetermined.

The clonotype comes from an adult in good health. The sequencing input was blood.

The DNA sequence is as follows: TGTGCCATCAGTCCTCGGGAGTCCGGGGGTGAGACCCAGTACTTC. Its amino acids are CAISPRESGGETQYF. The chain is encoded by TRBV10-3 joined to TRBJ2-5; perhaps TRBD2 is the D gene, with 6 bases matching. Relative to germline, V is 5 bases shorter and J is 5 bases shorter, with 18 bases between their ends. The CDR3 sequence holds 15 residues, the cysteine and phenylalanine included. Of the read, only the CDR3 DNA is kept; its 45 bases are in frame from base 1. CDR1 is given as ENHRY and CDR2 as SYGVKD, both from the germline V gene.